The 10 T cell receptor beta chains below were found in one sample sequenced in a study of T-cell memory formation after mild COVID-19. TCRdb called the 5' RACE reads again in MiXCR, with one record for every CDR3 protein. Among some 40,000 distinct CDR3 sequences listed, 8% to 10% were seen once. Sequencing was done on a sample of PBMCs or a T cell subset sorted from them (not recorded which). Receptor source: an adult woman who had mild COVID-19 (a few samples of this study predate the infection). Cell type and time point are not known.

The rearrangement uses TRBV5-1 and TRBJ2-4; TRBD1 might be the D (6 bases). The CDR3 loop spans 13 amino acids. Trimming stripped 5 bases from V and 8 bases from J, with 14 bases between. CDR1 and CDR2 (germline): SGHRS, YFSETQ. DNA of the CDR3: TGCGCCAGCAGGGACCCAGGGGTTCACATTCAGTACTTC. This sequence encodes CASRDPGVHIQYF.

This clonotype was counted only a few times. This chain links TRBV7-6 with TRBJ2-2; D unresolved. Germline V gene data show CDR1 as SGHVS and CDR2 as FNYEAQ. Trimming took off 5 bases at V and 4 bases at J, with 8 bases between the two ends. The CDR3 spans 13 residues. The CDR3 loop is CASSRASTGELFF. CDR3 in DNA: TGTGCCAGCAGCCGCGCTAGCACCGGGGAGCTGTTTTTT.

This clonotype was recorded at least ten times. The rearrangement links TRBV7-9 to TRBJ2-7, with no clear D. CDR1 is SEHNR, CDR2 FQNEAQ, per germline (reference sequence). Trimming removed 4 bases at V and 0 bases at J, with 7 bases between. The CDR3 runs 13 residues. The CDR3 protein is CASSSDGSYEQYF. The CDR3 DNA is TGTGCCAGCAGCTCGGACGGCTCCTACGAGCAGTACTTC.

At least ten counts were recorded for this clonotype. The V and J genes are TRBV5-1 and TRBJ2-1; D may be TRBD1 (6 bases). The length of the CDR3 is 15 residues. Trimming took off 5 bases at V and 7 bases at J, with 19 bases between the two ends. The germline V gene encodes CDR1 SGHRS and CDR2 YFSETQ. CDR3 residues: CASRTDRSRANEQFF. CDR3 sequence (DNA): TGCGCCAGCAGGACAGACAGGTCTCGGGCGAATGAGCAGTTCTTC.

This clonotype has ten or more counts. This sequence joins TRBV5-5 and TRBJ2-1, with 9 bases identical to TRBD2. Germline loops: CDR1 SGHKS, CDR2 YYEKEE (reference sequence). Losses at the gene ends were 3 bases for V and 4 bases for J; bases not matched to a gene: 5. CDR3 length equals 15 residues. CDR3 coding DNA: TGTGCCAGCAGCTCCCGACTAGCGGATTACAATGAGCAGTTCTTC. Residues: CASSSRLADYNEQFF.

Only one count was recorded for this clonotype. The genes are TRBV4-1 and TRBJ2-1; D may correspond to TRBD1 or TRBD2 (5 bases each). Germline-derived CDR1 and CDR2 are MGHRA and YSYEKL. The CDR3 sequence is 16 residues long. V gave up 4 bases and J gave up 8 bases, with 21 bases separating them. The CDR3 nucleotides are TGCGCCAGCAGCCTCACCGTGGTGGGGGAGTTCTATGAGCAGTTCTTC. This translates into CASSLTVVGEFYEQFF.

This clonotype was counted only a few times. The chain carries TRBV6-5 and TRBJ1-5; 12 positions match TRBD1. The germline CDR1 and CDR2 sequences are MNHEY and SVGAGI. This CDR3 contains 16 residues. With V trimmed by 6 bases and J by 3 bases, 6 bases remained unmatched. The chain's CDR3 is CASRPGQGANNQPQHF. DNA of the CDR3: TGTGCCAGCAGACCGGGACAGGGGGCAAACAATCAGCCCCAGCATTTT.

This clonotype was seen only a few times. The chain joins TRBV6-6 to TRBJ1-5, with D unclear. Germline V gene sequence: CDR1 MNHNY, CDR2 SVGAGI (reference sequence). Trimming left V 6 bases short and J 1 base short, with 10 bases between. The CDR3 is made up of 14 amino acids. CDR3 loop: CASRNTQSNQPQHF. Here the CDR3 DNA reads TGTGCCAGCAGAAACACCCAGAGCAATCAGCCCCAGCATTTT.

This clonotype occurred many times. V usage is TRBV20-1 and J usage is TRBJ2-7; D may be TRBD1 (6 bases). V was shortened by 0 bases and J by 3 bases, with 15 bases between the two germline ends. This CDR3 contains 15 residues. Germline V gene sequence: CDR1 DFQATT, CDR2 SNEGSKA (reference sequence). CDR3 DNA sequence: TGCAGTGCTAGAGACCCACAGGGTGGCGGCTACGAGCAGTACTTC. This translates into CSARDPQGGGYEQYF.

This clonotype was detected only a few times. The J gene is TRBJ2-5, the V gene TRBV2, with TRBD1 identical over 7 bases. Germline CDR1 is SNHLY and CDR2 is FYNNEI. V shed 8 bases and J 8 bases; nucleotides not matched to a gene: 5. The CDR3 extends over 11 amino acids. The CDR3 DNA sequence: TGTGCCAGCGGCCCAGGGGGAACCCAGTACTTC. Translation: CASGPGGTQYF.